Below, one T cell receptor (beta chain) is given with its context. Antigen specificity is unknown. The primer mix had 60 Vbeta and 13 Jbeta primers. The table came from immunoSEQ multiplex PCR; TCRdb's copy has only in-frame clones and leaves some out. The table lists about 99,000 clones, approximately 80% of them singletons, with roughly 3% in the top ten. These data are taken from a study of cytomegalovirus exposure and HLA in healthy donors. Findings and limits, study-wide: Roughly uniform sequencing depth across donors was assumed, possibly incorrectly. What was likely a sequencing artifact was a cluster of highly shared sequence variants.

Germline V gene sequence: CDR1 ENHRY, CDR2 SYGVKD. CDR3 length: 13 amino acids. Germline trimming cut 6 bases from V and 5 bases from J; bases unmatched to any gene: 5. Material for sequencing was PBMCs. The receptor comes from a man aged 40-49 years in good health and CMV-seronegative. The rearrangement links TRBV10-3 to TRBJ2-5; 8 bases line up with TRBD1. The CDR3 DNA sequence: TGTGCCATCAGCAAGGACAGGGTTGAGACCCAGTACTTC. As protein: CAISKDRVETQYF.